Described below is a single T cell receptor (beta chain) sequence and its context. Antigen specificity is unknown. Time point noted: patch test 2, 6 weeks after DPC sensitization. Treatment reported: therapeutic diphenylcyclopropenone sensitization with weekly scalp DPC. TCRdb re-called the RACE reads through MiXCR, storing one row per CDR3 protein. The table has about 380,000 distinct CDR3 sequences, about 6% seen once. This record belongs to a study of human T cells and chemical hapten exposure. Overall study: Application of 0.01% DPC to the upper back was done by patch test, with a reading at 6 days. General study results and limits: Among expanded TCRs, significantly more large CDR3 similarity clusters formed than among controls.

CDR3 length: 14 amino acids. Germline V lookup: CDR1 MNHEY, CDR2 SVGEGT. Unmatched junction bases numbered 5, after V lost 6 bases and J lost 3 bases. This rearrangement joins TRBV6-2 or TRBV6-3 to TRBJ2-3; the match to TRBD2 covers 8 bases. The sequence derives from a young woman with alopecia areata. Some clones in this sample may be carry-over from other donors' samples. Sequenced material: whole blood, taken in connection with sensitization to the hapten diphenylcyclopropenone (DPC). CDR3 sequence reads: CASRTTSGTDTQYF. In DNA form, the CDR3 reads TGTGCCAGCAGGACTACTAGCGGAACAGATACGCAGTATTTT.